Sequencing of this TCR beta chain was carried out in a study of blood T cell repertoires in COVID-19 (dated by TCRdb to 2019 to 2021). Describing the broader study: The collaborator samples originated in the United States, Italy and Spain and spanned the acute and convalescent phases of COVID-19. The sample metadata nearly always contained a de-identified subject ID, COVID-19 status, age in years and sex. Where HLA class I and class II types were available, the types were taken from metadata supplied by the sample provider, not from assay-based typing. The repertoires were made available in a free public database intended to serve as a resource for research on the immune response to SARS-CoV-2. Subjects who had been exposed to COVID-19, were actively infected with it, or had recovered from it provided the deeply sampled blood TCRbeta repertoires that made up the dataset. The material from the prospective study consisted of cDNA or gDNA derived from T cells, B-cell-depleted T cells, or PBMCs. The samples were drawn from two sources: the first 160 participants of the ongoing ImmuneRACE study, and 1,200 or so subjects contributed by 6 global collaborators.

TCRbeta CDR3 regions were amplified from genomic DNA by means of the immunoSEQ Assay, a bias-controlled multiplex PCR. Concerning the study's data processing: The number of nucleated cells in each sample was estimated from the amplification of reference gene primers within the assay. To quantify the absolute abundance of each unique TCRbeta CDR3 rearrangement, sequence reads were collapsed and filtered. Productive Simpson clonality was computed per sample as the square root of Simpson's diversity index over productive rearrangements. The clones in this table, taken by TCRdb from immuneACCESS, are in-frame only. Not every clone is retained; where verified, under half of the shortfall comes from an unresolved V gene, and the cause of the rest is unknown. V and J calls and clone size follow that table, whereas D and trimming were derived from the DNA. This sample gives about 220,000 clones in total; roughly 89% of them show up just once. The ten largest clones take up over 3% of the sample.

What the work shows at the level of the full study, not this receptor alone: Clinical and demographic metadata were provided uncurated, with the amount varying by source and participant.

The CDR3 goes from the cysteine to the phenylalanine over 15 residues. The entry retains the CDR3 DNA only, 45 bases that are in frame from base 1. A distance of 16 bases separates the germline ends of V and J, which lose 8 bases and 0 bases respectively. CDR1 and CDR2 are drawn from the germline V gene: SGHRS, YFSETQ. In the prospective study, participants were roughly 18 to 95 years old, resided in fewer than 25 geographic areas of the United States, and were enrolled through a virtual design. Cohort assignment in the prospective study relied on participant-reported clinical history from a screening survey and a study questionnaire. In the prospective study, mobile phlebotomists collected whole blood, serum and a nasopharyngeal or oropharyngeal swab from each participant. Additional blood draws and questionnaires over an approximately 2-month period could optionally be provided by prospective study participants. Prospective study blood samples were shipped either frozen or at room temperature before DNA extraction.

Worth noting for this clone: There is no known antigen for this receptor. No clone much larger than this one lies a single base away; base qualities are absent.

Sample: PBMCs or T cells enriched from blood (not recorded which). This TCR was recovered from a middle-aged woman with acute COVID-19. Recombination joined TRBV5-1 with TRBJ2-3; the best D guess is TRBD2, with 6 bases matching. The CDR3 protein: CASTRGPTSTDTQYF. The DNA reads TGCGCCAGTACGCGGGGTCCGACGAGCACAGATACGCAGTATTTT.